This T cell receptor beta chain comes out of a study of T cells in Graves' hyperthyroidism and ophthalmopathy. Whole-study context: Before any treatment, at initial diagnosis, peripheral blood was collected.

Germline trimming cut 5 bases from V and 0 bases from J; bases unmatched to any gene: 2. Germline lookup yields CDR1 SNHLY and CDR2 FYNNEI. The CDR3 runs 16 residues. The source material, RNA transcripts, was used to amplify TCR beta CDR3 regions. Initially, a first-round RT-PCR of the TCR CDR3 employed the HTBI primer set. MiXCR, run by TCRdb on the multiplex PCR reads, gives a single entry per CDR3 protein. The sample has about 200,000 distinct CDR3 sequences, 18% seen once; the top ten hold roughly 44%. This clonotype was seen repeatedly, ten times or more. The receptor comes from a man aged 35-49 years with Graves' hyperthyroidism. The gene calls are TRBV2 and TRBJ1-4; 11 bases match TRBD1. Sequencing input: blood. The CDR3 protein is CASSPGQGATNEKLFF. The CDR3 DNA is TGTGCCAGCAGTCCGGGACAGGGGGCAACTAATGAAAAACTGTTTTTT.